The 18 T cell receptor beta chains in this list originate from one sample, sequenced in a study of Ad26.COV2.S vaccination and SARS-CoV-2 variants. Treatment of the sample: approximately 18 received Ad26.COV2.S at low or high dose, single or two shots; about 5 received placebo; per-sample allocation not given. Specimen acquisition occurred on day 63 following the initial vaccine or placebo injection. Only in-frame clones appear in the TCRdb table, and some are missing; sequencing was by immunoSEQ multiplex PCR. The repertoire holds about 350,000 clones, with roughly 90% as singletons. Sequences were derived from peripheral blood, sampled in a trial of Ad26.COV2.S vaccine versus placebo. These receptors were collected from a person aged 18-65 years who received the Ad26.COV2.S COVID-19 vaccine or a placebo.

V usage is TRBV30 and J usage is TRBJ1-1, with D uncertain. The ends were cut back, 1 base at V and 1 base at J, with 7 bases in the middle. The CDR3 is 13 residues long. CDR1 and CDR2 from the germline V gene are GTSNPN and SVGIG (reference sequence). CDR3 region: CAWSGLPNTEAFF. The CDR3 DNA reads TGTGCCTGGAGTGGGCTTCCGAACACTGAAGCTTTCTTT.

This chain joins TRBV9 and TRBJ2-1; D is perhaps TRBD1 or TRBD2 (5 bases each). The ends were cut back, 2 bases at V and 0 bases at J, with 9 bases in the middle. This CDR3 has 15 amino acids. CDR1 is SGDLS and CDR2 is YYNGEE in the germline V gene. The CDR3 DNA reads TGTGCCAGCAGCGTGGGGGACGGCTCCTACAATGAGCAGTTCTTC. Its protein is CASSVGDGSYNEQFF.

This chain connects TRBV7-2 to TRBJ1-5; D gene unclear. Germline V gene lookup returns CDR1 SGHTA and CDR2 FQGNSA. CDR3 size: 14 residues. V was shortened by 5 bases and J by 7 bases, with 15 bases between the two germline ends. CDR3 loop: CASSVTGQPQPQHF. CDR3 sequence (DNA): TGTGCCAGCAGCGTTACGGGTCAGCCCCAGCCCCAGCATTTT.

This CDR3 reads CASSADSYEQYF. The CDR3 DNA reads as TGCGCCAGCAGCGCGGACAGCTACGAGCAGTACTTC. The rearrangement uses TRBV5-1 and TRBJ2-7; tentative D call: TRBD1 (6 bases). This CDR3 is built from 12 residues. Germline CDR1 SGHRS, CDR2 YFSETQ. V lost 4 bases to trimming and J lost 3 bases, with 8 bases between them.

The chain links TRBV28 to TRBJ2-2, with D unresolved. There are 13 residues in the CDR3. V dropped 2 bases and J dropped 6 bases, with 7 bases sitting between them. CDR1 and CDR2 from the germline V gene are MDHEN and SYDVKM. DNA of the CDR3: TGTGCCAGCAGTTTAGGGGTCCCCGGGGAGCTGTTTTTT. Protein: CASSLGVPGELFF.

As DNA, the CDR3 is TGTGCCAGCAGCCAAACAGGGTCGGGAGGAAACACCATATATTTT. It yields the protein CASSQTGSGGNTIYF. V is TRBV4-2 and J is TRBJ1-3; D perhaps matches TRBD1 (6 bases). The germline V and J ends were trimmed by 2 bases and 4 bases, with 12 bases remaining between them. The CDR3 runs to 15 residues. Germline loops: CDR1 LGHNA, CDR2 YNFKEQ.

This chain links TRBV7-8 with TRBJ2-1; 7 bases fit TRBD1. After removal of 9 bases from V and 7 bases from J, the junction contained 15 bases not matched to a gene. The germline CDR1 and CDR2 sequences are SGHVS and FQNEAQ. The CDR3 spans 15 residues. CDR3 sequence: CASAGGAAPMNEQFF. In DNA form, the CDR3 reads TGTGCCAGTGCAGGGGGAGCAGCCCCTATGAATGAGCAGTTCTTC.

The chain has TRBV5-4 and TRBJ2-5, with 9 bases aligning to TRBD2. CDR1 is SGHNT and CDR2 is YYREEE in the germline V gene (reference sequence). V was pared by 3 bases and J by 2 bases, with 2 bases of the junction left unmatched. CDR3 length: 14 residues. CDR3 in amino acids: CASSSSGAQETQYF. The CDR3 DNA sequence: TGTGCCAGCAGCTCTAGCGGGGCTCAAGAGACCCAGTACTTC.

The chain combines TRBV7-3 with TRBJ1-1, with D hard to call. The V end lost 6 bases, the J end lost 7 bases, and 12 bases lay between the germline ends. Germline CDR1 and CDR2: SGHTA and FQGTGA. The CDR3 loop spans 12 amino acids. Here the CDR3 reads CASSSPPGEAFF. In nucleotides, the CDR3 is TGTGCCAGCAGTTCCCCCCCGGGTGAAGCTTTCTTT.

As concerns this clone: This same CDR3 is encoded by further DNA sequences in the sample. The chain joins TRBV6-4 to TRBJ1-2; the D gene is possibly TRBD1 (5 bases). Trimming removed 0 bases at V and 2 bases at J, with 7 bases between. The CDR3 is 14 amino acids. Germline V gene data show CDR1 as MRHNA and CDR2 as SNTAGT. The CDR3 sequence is CASSDSGGNYGYTF. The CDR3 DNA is TGTGCCAGCAGTGACTCCGGGGGGAACTATGGCTACACCTTC.

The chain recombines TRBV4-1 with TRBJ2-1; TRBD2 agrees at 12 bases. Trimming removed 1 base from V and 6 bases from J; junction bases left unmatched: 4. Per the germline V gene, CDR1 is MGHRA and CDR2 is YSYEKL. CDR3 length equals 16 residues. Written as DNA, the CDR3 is TGCGCCAGCAGCCAAGTACGACTAGCGGGAGCCAATGAGCAGTTCTTC. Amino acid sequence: CASSQVRLAGANEQFF.

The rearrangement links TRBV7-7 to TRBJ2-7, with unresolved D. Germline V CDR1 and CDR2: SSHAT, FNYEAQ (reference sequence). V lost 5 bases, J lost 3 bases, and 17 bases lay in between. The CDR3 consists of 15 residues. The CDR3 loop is CASSKSLDAGYEQYF. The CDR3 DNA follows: TGTGCCAGCAGCAAATCTTTGGACGCAGGCTACGAGCAGTACTTC.

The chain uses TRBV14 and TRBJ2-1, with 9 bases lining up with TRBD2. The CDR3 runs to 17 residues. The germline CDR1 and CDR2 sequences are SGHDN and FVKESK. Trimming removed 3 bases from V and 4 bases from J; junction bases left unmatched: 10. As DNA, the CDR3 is TGTGCCAGCAGCCATTACCGGGGTAGCGGGGGATACAATGAGCAGTTCTTC. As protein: CASSHYRGSGGYNEQFF.

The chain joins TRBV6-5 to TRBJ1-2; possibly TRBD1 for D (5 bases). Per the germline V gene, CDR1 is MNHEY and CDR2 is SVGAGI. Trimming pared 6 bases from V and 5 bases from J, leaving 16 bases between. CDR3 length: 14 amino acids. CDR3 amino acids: CASRMGRGNYGYTF. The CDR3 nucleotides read TGTGCCAGCAGAATGGGACGGGGAAATTATGGCTACACCTTC.

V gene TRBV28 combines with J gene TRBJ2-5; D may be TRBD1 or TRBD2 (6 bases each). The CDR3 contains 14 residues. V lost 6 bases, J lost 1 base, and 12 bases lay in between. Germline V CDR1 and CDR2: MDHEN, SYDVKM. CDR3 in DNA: TGTGCCAGCAGGCATACGGGGGCCCAAGAGACCCAGTACTTC. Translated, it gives CASRHTGAQETQYF.

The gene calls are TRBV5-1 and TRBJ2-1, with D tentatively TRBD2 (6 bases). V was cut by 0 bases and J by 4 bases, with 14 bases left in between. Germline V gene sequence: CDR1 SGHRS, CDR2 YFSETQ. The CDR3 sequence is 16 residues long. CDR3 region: CASSLGGSGDYNEQFF. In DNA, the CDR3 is TGCGCCAGCAGCTTGGGGGGTAGCGGAGATTACAATGAGCAGTTCTTC.

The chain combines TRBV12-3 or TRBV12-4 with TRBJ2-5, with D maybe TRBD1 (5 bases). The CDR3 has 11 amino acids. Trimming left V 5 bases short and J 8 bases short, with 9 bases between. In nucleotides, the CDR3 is TGTGCCAGCAGTGTCCAGGGTACCCAGTACTTC. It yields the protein CASSVQGTQYF.

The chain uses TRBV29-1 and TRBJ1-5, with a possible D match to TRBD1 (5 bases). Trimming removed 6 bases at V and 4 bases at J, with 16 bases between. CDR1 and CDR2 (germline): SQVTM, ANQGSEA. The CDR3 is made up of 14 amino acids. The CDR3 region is CSVLPGTSNQPQHF. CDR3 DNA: TGCAGCGTCCTACCAGGGACGAGTAATCAGCCCCAGCATTTT.